The clone carrying this T cell receptor beta chain was seen more than once but under ten times. Its antigen is not known. These data come from a study of blood T cells in healthy people across ages. Together with a sample-barcoded 5' primer, a J-beta primer mix was included in a second PCR lasting roughly 6 to 12 cycles. TCRdb reprocessed the 5' RACE reads via MiXCR and lists one record per CDR3 protein. Of some 880,000 distinct CDR3 sequences in the sample, around 36% were seen once. Study-level findings and limits: With unsorted PBMCs, a conclusive comparison of naive versus antigen-experienced cells was not possible. It was held that the diversity estimates obtained from one million T cells were underestimates. Naive CD4+ cell counts and diversity both ran higher in long-lived than in aged donors.

Between the trimmed V and J ends, which lost 5 bases and 0 bases, there was a span of 15 bases. Germline CDR1 SGHRS, CDR2 YFSETQ. This CDR3 is built from 16 residues. Specimen: blood. The receptor's source is a man aged 18 to 35 in good health. V usage is TRBV5-1 and J usage is TRBJ2-1; possible D gene TRBD2, 7 bases. CDR3 bases: TGCGCCAGCAGAGGGGGGGGTGAGAGCTCCTACAATGAGCAGTTCTTC. Protein product: CASRGGGESSYNEQFF.